What follows are 17 T cell receptor beta chains derived from one specimen sequenced in a study of beta chain features in type 1 diabetes. Isolated RNA was reverse transcribed in full, so expressed TCRB transcripts were sequenced. Using immunoSEQ multiplex PCR, the repertoire was profiled, and TCRdb retains in-frame clones only, with some absent. Here the sample spans under 950,000 clones, under 20% being singletons. The material sequenced was naive CD4+ T cells from blood. These receptors all come from a woman aged 18-35 years in good health.

The genes are TRBV7-2 and TRBJ1-3; D remains unclear. Germline CDR1 and CDR2: SGHTA and FQGNSA. V was shortened by 1 base and J by 0 bases, with 7 bases between the two germline ends. This CDR3 is 15 amino acids long. CDR3 coding DNA: TGTGCCAGCAGCTTAGATGGACTCTCTGGAAACACCATATATTTT. Its protein is CASSLDGLSGNTIYF.

As for this clone: Other DNA sequences of this sample code for an identical CDR3. The J gene is TRBJ2-1, the V gene TRBV4-3; TRBD2 agrees at 8 bases. Trimming at V came to 2 bases and at J to 1 base, leaving 13 bases not matched to a gene. Germline V gene lookup returns CDR1 LGHNA and CDR2 YSLEER. CDR3 size: 19 residues. The CDR3 DNA reads TGCGCCAGCAGCCAATACTCCGGCGGGAGGCTACTTTCCTACAATGAGCAGTTCTTC. Its protein product is CASSQYSGGRLLSYNEQFF.

This clone appeared a few times. The chain recombines TRBV6-6 with TRBJ2-5; a weak D match, TRBD1 (6 bases). Germline V lookup: CDR1 MNHNY, CDR2 SVGAGI (reference sequence). Trimming pared 6 bases from V and 7 bases from J, leaving 18 bases between. The CDR3 sequence is 14 residues long. CDR3 sequence (DNA): TGTGCCAGCAGCCTTACCCAGGGGTTGGGGACCCAGTACTTC. Translated, it gives CASSLTQGLGTQYF.

The chain joins TRBV19 to TRBJ2-1; the D call may be TRBD1 or TRBD2 (6 bases each). Germline CDR1 and CDR2: LNHDA and SQIVND (reference sequence). CDR3 length: 16 amino acids. The V end was cut by 2 bases, the J end by 6 bases, with 17 bases between. The CDR3 region is CASSIRGAVARNEQFF. CDR3 coding DNA: TGTGCCAGTAGTATAAGGGGGGCCGTAGCTCGCAATGAGCAGTTCTTC.

The V gene is TRBV25-1, the J gene TRBJ1-1; weak D call: TRBD1 (6 bases). V lost 3 bases, J lost 3 bases, and 14 bases lay in between. This CDR3 contains 15 residues. The V gene's germline CDR1 is MGHDK and CDR2 SYGVNS. This CDR3 is CASSEAGVPYTEAFF. CDR3 bases: TGTGCCAGCAGTGAGGCAGGGGTGCCATACACTGAAGCTTTCTTT.

This clone was observed a handful of times. This same CDR3 is encoded by further DNA sequences in the sample. The chain combines TRBV28 with TRBJ2-7; D remains unclear. CDR3 size: 13 residues. The germline V gene has CDR1 MDHEN and CDR2 SYDVKM. V lost 2 bases and J 3 bases, leaving 8 bases between the germline ends. Here the CDR3 DNA reads TGTGCCAGCAGTTTAACGGGTGGCTACGAGCAGTACTTC. This gives the protein CASSLTGGYEQYF.

This clone was picked up a small number of times. The V call is TRBV6-6, the J call TRBJ2-6, with no clear D. Germline-derived CDR1 and CDR2 are MNHNY and SVGAGI (reference sequence). Trimming removed 5 bases at V and 3 bases at J, with 11 bases between. The CDR3 is 15 residues long. The CDR3 DNA reads as TGTGCCAGCAGTACCAGGCGGCTTGGGGCCAACGTCCTGACTTTC. Translating it yields CASSTRRLGANVLTF.

This clone was picked up a small number of times. The rearrangement links TRBV18 to TRBJ1-4; D is unclear. The CDR3 is 12 residues long. The germline V and J ends were trimmed by 5 bases and 4 bases, with 5 bases remaining between them. Germline CDR1 and CDR2: KGHSH and LQKENI. CDR3 sequence (DNA): TGTGCCAGCTCATCCTATAATGAAAAACTGTTTTTT. Translation: CASSSYNEKLFF.

This clone was detected only a few times. As DNA, the CDR3 is TGTGCCAGCGGAATAACCGCTGGGGGCGCAGGGGTCACTGAAGCTTTCTTT. Translated, it gives CASGITAGGAGVTEAFF. The J gene is TRBJ1-1, the V gene TRBV5-6, with D tentatively TRBD1 (6 bases). The CDR3 is made up of 17 amino acids. Germline V CDR1 and CDR2: SGHDT, YYEEEE. Trimming pared 7 bases from V and 4 bases from J, leaving 26 bases between.

This clone was seen more than once but under ten times. The CDR3 loop reads CASGWTSGTTGELFF. The CDR3, as DNA: TGTGCTAGTGGTTGGACTAGCGGGACTACCGGGGAGCTGTTTTTT. The rearrangement joins TRBV12-5 to TRBJ2-2; TRBD2 matches at 12 bases. The CDR3 contains 15 residues. The trim removed 4 bases at V and 5 bases at J, leaving 2 bases unmatched. Germline CDR1 and CDR2: LGHNT and FRNRAP.

This clone appeared a few times. The chain is built from TRBV7-9 and TRBJ2-7, with D perhaps matching TRBD1 (5 bases). The CDR3 length is 13 residues. The germline V gene has CDR1 SEHNR and CDR2 FQNEAQ (reference sequence). Deletions cut 6 bases from V and 9 bases from J, with 18 bases between. Written as DNA, the CDR3 is TGTGCCAGCAGAACCTCAGGGATGAGTTGGCAGTACTTC. It is translated as CASRTSGMSWQYF.

This sequence joins TRBV7-3 and TRBJ2-5, with D tentatively TRBD2 (6 bases). The V end lost 5 bases, the J end lost 2 bases, and 18 bases lay between the germline ends. The germline gives CDR1 SGHTA, CDR2 FQGTGA. This CDR3 contains 16 residues. The CDR3 spells CASSLGTASAQETQYF. CDR3 DNA sequence: TGTGCCAGCAGCCTCGGTACCGCTAGCGCTCAAGAGACCCAGTACTTC.

The chain combines TRBV15 with TRBJ2-1, with D uncertain. Trimming removed 0 bases at V and 0 bases at J, with 6 bases between. The CDR3 contains 15 residues. Germline V gene lookup returns CDR1 LNHNV and CDR2 YYDKDF (reference sequence). The chain's CDR3 is CATSRDVSSYNEQFF. The CDR3 bases are TGTGCCACCAGCAGAGACGTCAGCTCCTACAATGAGCAGTTCTTC.

The DNA for the CDR3 is TGTGCCAGCAGTGACTGGCCGGAGACCCAGTACTTC. It specifies CASSDWPETQYF. The chain has TRBV6-6 and TRBJ2-5; D is uncertain. Trimming shortened V by 5 bases and J by 5 bases, and 9 bases separated the two germline ends. Germline loops: CDR1 MNHNY, CDR2 SVGAGI (reference sequence). The CDR3 loop spans 12 amino acids.

In its sample, this clone was seen a few times. The chain uses TRBV28 and TRBJ2-7; D unresolved. V was trimmed by 4 bases and J by 6 bases, leaving 13 bases between them. The CDR3 has 13 amino acids. The V gene's germline CDR1 is MDHEN and CDR2 SYDVKM. The CDR3 sequence: CASSYPRGSEQYF. For the CDR3, the DNA is TGTGCCAGCAGTTACCCCCGTGGCAGCGAGCAGTACTTC.

A few counts support this clone. V is TRBV19 and J is TRBJ2-3; TRBD2 is a possible D gene (6 bases). CDR3 length equals 15 residues. Trimming removed 6 bases at V and 0 bases at J, with 13 bases between. The germline V gene encodes CDR1 LNHDA and CDR2 SQIVND (reference sequence). For the CDR3, the DNA is TGTGCCAGTAGCCCTAGCGACTCAAGCACAGATACGCAGTATTTT. Translated: CASSPSDSSTDTQYF.

The gene calls are TRBV2 and TRBJ1-5; weak D call: TRBD1 (6 bases). Germline CDR1 SNHLY, CDR2 FYNNEI. Trimming removed 8 bases at V and 9 bases at J, with 14 bases between. CDR3 length: 12 residues. The CDR3 here is CASLGGHGPQHF. The CDR3 DNA follows: TGTGCCAGCCTTGGGGGCCACGGGCCCCAGCATTTT.